Below, 15 T cell receptor beta chains from the same sample are listed, as sequenced in a study of OX40 agonist ivuxolimab in advanced cancers. Libraries were built with the immunoSEQ multiplex PCR assay. Not all clones reach the TCRdb copy of this immuneACCESS table, which keeps in-frame sequences only. Checked studies attribute under half of the gap to unresolved V genes and leave the rest unexplained. The table for this sample lists fewer than 65,000 clones; nearly 90% of them were counted only once. Approximately 0.32% of the sample is in the top ten clones. The sample consisted of CD4+ or CD8+ T cells sorted from blood, taken in a trial of the OX40 agonist ivuxolimab. The receptors derive from an adult with an advanced solid tumor such as melanoma, head and neck, liver or kidney cancer.

This chain joins TRBV4-2 and TRBJ1-5; 7 bases fit TRBD1. V lost 0 bases, J lost 0 bases, and 11 bases stayed unmatched. This CDR3 has 19 residues. Germline V gene sequence: CDR1 LGHNA, CDR2 YNFKEQ. The CDR3 DNA reads TGTGCCAGCAGCCAAGATGGAGGACAGGTGTACTATAGCAATCAGCCCCAGCATTTT. Amino acids: CASSQDGGQVYYSNQPQHF.

The V call is TRBV6-6, the J call TRBJ2-3, with 8 bases lining up with TRBD2. The germline CDR1 and CDR2 sequences are MNHNY and SVGAGI (reference sequence). This CDR3 is built from 16 residues. V gave up 2 bases and J gave up 4 bases; unmatched junction bases: 8. In DNA form, the CDR3 reads TGTGCCAGCAGTTACGGCGGGCGGGGGGTCGCAGATACGCAGTATTTT. As protein: CASSYGGRGVADTQYF.

About this clone itself: A junction boundary mismatches the germline segment, possibly from a read error. The gene calls are TRBV25-1 and TRBJ1-2, with TRBD1 matching 11 bases. In germline, CDR1 is MGHDK, CDR2 SYGVNS. The CDR3 spans 15 residues. CDR3 loop: CASTEGTGGHYGYTF. The DNA for the CDR3 is TGTGCCAGCACTGAAGGGACAGGGGGGCACTATGGCTACACCTTC.

V usage is TRBV5-4 and J usage is TRBJ2-6; 9 nucleotides align to TRBD1. Unmatched junction bases numbered 2, after V lost 3 bases and J lost 4 bases. Looked up from germline, CDR1 is SGHNT and CDR2 is YYREEE (reference sequence). The CDR3 has 15 residues. This CDR3 is CASSWTGVGANVLTF. In nucleotides, the CDR3 is TGTGCCAGCAGCTGGACAGGGGTCGGGGCCAACGTCCTGACTTTC.

This chain uses TRBV12-5 with TRBJ2-5, with TRBD2 identical over 8 bases. The CDR3 has 15 residues. The ends lost 1 base at V and 3 bases at J; junction bases unmatched: 4. Looked up from germline, CDR1 is LGHNT and CDR2 is FRNRAP. CDR3 sequence reads: CASGLGNGGEETQYF. As DNA, the CDR3 is TGTGCTAGTGGTTTGGGGAACGGGGGGGAAGAGACCCAGTACTTC.

The rearrangement uses TRBV7-9 and TRBJ1-1; a possible D gene is TRBD1 (5 bases). Trimming removed 11 bases at V and 4 bases at J, with 14 bases between. The CDR3 runs 12 residues. Germline V gene lookup returns CDR1 SEHNR and CDR2 FQNEAQ (reference sequence). The CDR3 coding sequence is TGTGCCGTACGATGGGGGGGCACTGAAGCTTTCTTT. As protein: CAVRWGGTEAFF.

The CDR3 DNA is TGTGCCAGCAGTCGGACTAGCGGGGACAAATACGAGCAGTACTTC. As protein: CASSRTSGDKYEQYF. The chain uses TRBV11-1 and TRBJ2-7; TRBD2 matches at 12 bases. From germline, CDR1 is SGHAT and CDR2 FQDESV (reference sequence). The CDR3 spans 15 residues. V shed 6 bases and J 4 bases; nucleotides not matched to a gene: 7.

The V and J genes are TRBV11-1 and TRBJ1-2, with D maybe TRBD1 (5 bases). The CDR3 loop spans 13 amino acids. V gave up 3 bases and J gave up 7 bases, with 12 bases separating them. CDR1 SGHAT and CDR2 FQDESV come from the germline V gene (reference sequence). CDR3 protein: CASSFDGAVGYTF. For the CDR3, the DNA is TGTGCCAGCAGCTTTGATGGGGCGGTTGGCTACACCTTC.

This clone was observed a handful of times. J is TRBJ1-1 and V is TRBV19, with D perhaps TRBD1 (5 bases). Trimming cost V 1 base and J 3 bases, with 9 bases left between them. CDR1 is LNHDA, CDR2 SQIVND, per germline (reference sequence). The CDR3 is 14 amino acids. The CDR3 DNA reads TGTGCCAGTAGTATAGGAGGGGCATACACTGAAGCTTTCTTT. Protein: CASSIGGAYTEAFF. The full variable domain, rest sourced from reference TRBV19 and TRBJ1-1, is DGGITQSPKYLFRKEGQNVTLSCEQNLNHDAMYWYRQDPGQGLRLIYYSQIVNDFQKGDIAEGYSVSREKKESFPLTVTSAQKNPTAFYLCASSIGGAYTEAFFGQGTRLTVV.

Details on this clone: Other DNA variants within this sample encode the same CDR3. The V call is TRBV2, the J call TRBJ2-7; D is possibly TRBD2 (5 bases). With 10 bases removed from V and 5 bases from J, the gap between germline ends came to 18 bases. The V gene's germline CDR1 is SNHLY and CDR2 FYNNEI. The CDR3 has 13 residues. CDR3 in amino acids: CANQRRTGDEQYF. In DNA form, the CDR3 reads TGTGCCAACCAGAGACGCACCGGGGACGAGCAGTACTTC. Full variable domain (outside the CDR3, taken from reference TRBV2 and TRBJ2-7): EPEVTQTPSHQVTQMGQEVILRCVPISNHLYFYWYRQILGQKVEFLVSFYNNEISEKSEIFDDQFSVERPDGSNFTLKIRSTKLEDSAMYFCANQRRTGDEQYFGPGTRLTVT.

V and J are TRBV5-1 and TRBJ1-5, with unresolved D. V gave up 0 bases and J gave up 2 bases, with 6 bases separating them. This CDR3 comprises 14 residues. Germline-derived CDR1 and CDR2 are SGHRS and YFSETQ. CDR3 protein: CASSLAGGNQPQHF. The CDR3 bases are TGCGCCAGCAGCTTGGCAGGTGGCAATCAGCCCCAGCATTTT.

This rearrangement joins TRBV10-2 to TRBJ2-7; D gene ambiguous. The CDR3 loop spans 14 amino acids. From germline, CDR1 is WSHSY and CDR2 SAAADI. V lost 1 base, J lost 4 bases, and 11 bases lay in between. The CDR3 DNA reads as TGCGCCAGCAGTGAGTTTGGCAGACGGTACGAGCAGTACTTC. Its protein is CASSEFGRRYEQYF.

V is TRBV4-2 and J is TRBJ1-2, with a possible D match to TRBD1 (6 bases). With 0 bases removed from V and 2 bases from J, the gap between germline ends came to 10 bases. The CDR3 runs to 15 residues. Germline V gene sequence: CDR1 LGHNA, CDR2 YNFKEQ. CDR3 loop: CASSQDDRQNYGYTF. The CDR3 coding sequence is TGTGCCAGCAGCCAAGACGACAGGCAGAACTATGGCTACACCTTC.

This sequence joins TRBV7-3 and TRBJ1-2; 7 bases are a match to TRBD1. The V gene end was trimmed by 5 bases and the J gene end by 3 bases; junction bases not matched to a gene: 9. Per the germline V gene, CDR1 is SGHTA and CDR2 is FQGTGA. This CDR3 spans 15 amino acids. The CDR3 region is CASSPTGRLDYGYTF. The CDR3 coding sequence is TGTGCCAGCAGCCCGACAGGGCGCCTTGACTATGGCTACACCTTC.

The chain has TRBV29-1 and TRBJ2-3, with D perhaps given as TRBD1 or TRBD2 (5 bases each). Germline V CDR1 and CDR2: SQVTM, ANQGSEA. This CDR3 spans 13 amino acids. Trimming shortened V by 7 bases and J by 0 bases, and 11 bases separated the two germline ends. In nucleotides, the CDR3 is TGCAGCGCTCGGGGCGGTAGCACAGATACGCAGTATTTT. Translation gives CSARGGSTDTQYF.